This T cell receptor beta chain was captured by sequencing in a study of cytomegalovirus exposure and HLA in healthy donors. Whole-study findings and limits: Immune exposure information comprised only CMV serostatus. The classifier reportedly diagnosed cytomegalovirus status with high sensitivity and specificity. A cluster of highly shared sequence variants was likely a sequencing artifact.

Trimming removed 2 bases from V and 0 bases from J, with 11 bases in between. Germline V gene data show CDR1 as MGHDK and CDR2 as SYGVNS. The CDR3 is made up of 16 amino acids. Amplification used 60 Vbeta primers and 13 Jbeta primers. Per the original data handling: In a later analysis, approximately 80 million unique TCR beta chains included roughly 11 million shared by two or more donors. Data came from immunoSEQ multiplex PCR; TCRdb stores just in-frame clones and leaves some out. The DNA was the basis for D and trimming; V, J and clone size are from that table. Among about 90,000 clones, 75% to 90% were seen once, and the ten largest hold about 2.5%. A word on this clone: Its matching antigen is unknown.

Sequencing used PBMCs. The chain is built from TRBV25-1 and TRBJ2-1, with a tentative D call TRBD2 (7 bases). This sequence was found in a man between 18 and 29 years old in good health and CMV-seronegative. The CDR3 sequence: CASSELGGGSYNEQFF. CDR3 DNA sequence: TGTGCCAGCAGTGAACTGGGAGGGGGCTCCTACAATGAGCAGTTCTTC.